This passage covers 3 T cell receptor beta chains from one sample sequenced in a study of cytomegalovirus exposure and HLA in healthy donors. In the PCR, 60 Vbeta and 13 Jbeta primers were used. The method was immunoSEQ multiplex PCR; TCRdb's version includes in-frame clones alone and lacks a portion of them. The sample has 70,000 to 95,000 clones, around two thirds seen once. Specimen: PBMCs. The origin of the receptors is a woman between 25 and 40 years old in good health and CMV-seropositive.

The chain combines TRBV15 with TRBJ1-5; weak D call: TRBD1 (5 bases). The V gene's germline CDR1 is LNHNV and CDR2 YYDKDF (reference sequence). This CDR3 has 15 amino acids. The V gene lost 0 bases and the J gene lost 5 bases, with 11 bases spanning the gap. CDR3 in amino acids: CATSRDGAAHQPQHF. In DNA, the CDR3 is TGTGCCACCAGCAGAGATGGGGCAGCCCATCAGCCCCAGCATTTT.

This clone showed up just a few times. This chain connects TRBV6-1 to TRBJ1-2, with 7 bases aligning to TRBD1. V dropped 8 bases and J dropped 0; count of bases not matched to a gene: 9. CDR1 and CDR2 from the germline V gene are MNHNS and SASEGT. This CDR3 contains 15 residues. The CDR3 DNA reads TGTGCCAGCTTCGAACAGGGGAGGACTAACTATGGCTACACCTTC. Translated: CASFEQGRTNYGYTF.

The chain joins TRBV11-2 to TRBJ1-1, with 9 bases fitting TRBD1. The CDR3 is made up of 16 amino acids. Looked up from germline, CDR1 is SGHAT and CDR2 is FQNNGV. The ends lost 4 bases at V and 5 bases at J; junction bases unmatched: 11. CDR3 sequence reads: CASSSPGQGSWTEAFF. CDR3 DNA: TGTGCCAGCAGCTCACCGGGACAGGGAAGTTGGACTGAAGCTTTCTTT.